The rows below give T cell receptor beta chains drawn from one sample of a study of blood T cell repertoires in COVID-19. Clones were read by immunoSEQ multiplex PCR, and TCRdb kept only the in-frame ones, dropping some. The sample holds 55,000 to 70,000 clones, around nine tenths seen once. The sequencing sample was made of peripheral blood. These receptor sequences come from a human donor in a cohort sampled during active COVID-19. CDR3s include the opening cysteine and the closing phenylalanine or tryptophan. A D gene is named only where the DNA matches it firmly. A row's size may be missing; if present it is once, few, many or a size class.

DNA,CDR3,V,J,size,D,length
TGTGCCAGCTCACCAAATCCGGGCTCTGGAAACACCATATATTTT,CASSPNPGSGNTIYF,TRBV18,TRBJ1-3,NA,NA,15
TGTGCCAGCAGTCCCCCCGGACAGGGGCGTACCGGGGAGCTGTTTTTT,CASSPPGQGRTGELFF,TRBV28,TRBJ2-2,NA,TRBD1,16
TGTGCCACTAGGACTAGTTGGGTCACAGATACGCAGTATTTT,CATRTSWVTDTQYF,TRBV6-5,TRBJ2-3,NA,TRBD2,14
TGTGCCAGCAGCCCCGGGACAGGGACTGAAAAACTGTTTTTT,CASSPGTGTEKLFF,TRBV28,TRBJ1-4,NA,TRBD1,14
TGTGCCAGCAGTGGGACAGGGGTTAGTGAGCAGTTCTTC,CASSGTGVSEQFF,TRBV12-3/TRBV12-4,TRBJ2-1,NA,TRBD1,13
TGTGCCAGCAGTACCCCGGGGGCAGATACGCAGTATTTT,CASSTPGADTQYF,TRBV6-6,TRBJ2-3,NA,NA,13
TGCAGTGCGACTCAAGAGACCCAGTACTTC,CSATQETQYF,TRBV20-1,TRBJ2-5,NA,NA,10
TGTGCCAGTAGTGTGGGACAGTCCGGCTTGGGTACGCAGTATTTT,CASSVGQSGLGTQYF,TRBV19,TRBJ2-3,NA,TRBD1,15
TGCAGCGTTGAAAATACAGGGGGTAATGAAAAACTGTTTTTT,CSVENTGGNEKLFF,TRBV29-1,TRBJ1-4,NA,TRBD1,14
TGTGCCAGCAGTCCGGGACTGGCGACAGAGACCCAGTACTTC,CASSPGLATETQYF,TRBV27,TRBJ2-5,once,NA,14
TGCAGCGTTTACACTGCGGAAGGCTACACCTTC,CSVYTAEGYTF,TRBV29-1,TRBJ1-2,few,NA,11
TGTGCCAGCAGCTTAGCGCAGAGAGGGGACAGACTGTTTTTT,CASSLAQRGDRLFF,TRBV7-9,TRBJ1-4,NA,TRBD1,14
TGTGCCAGCAGCTGGGGCGGCGGCGGGAGCTCCTACAATGAGCAGTTCTTC,CASSWGGGGSSYNEQFF,TRBV5-6,TRBJ2-1,NA,TRBD2,17
TGTGCCATCTACAGGGGTTTCAACTATGGCTACACCTTC,CAIYRGFNYGYTF,TRBV28,TRBJ1-2,NA,TRBD1,13
TGCGCCAGCAGGACAACTAGCGGGGCAACCTACGAGCAGTACTTC,CASRTTSGATYEQYF,TRBV5-1,TRBJ2-7,NA,TRBD2,15
TGTGCCAGCAGCTTAGGAGGGAGAGGTGAGCAGTTCTTC,CASSLGGRGEQFF,TRBV7-9,TRBJ2-1,NA,NA,13
TGCGCCAGCAGCCAAGACCGGGAAGAAAATCAGCCCCAGCATTTT,CASSQDREENQPQHF,TRBV4-3,TRBJ1-5,NA,NA,15
TGTGCCAGCAGTGGAGGAGTTGGAGTGGCCAGCCCCAATCAGCCCCAGCATTTT,CASSGGVGVASPNQPQHF,TRBV6-1,TRBJ1-5,once,NA,18
TGTGCCAGCAGTTACAGTGCGGGGACGATCCAAGAGACCCAGTACTTC,CASSYSAGTIQETQYF,TRBV6-2/TRBV6-3,TRBJ2-5,NA,NA,16
TGCGCCAGCAGCCACCCGTCCATCCGGGTACTCCGCACAGATACGCAGTATTTT,CASSHPSIRVLRTDTQYF,TRBV4-3,TRBJ2-3,NA,NA,18
TGTGCCAGCAGCGTAGGAGGAGAGACCCAGTACTTC,CASSVGGETQYF,TRBV9,TRBJ2-5,NA,NA,12
TGTGCCAGCAGTGTAGGACTAGCGGAGACCGGGGAGCTGTTTTTT,CASSVGLAETGELFF,TRBV25-1,TRBJ2-2,few,TRBD2,15
TGTGCCAGCAGCCCGGGACAGGGGTATTCACCCCTCCACTTT,CASSPGQGYSPLHF,TRBV7-9,TRBJ1-6,NA,TRBD1,14
TGTGCCAGCAGCTTAGGGTTAGCGGGGCCAAGGGTGCAGTTCTTC,CASSLGLAGPRVQFF,TRBV11-2,TRBJ2-1,NA,TRBD2,15
TGTGCCAGCAGTTCAACGGACAGGAACACTGAAGCTTTCTTT,CASSSTDRNTEAFF,TRBV6-1,TRBJ1-1,once,NA,14
TGTGCCAGCAGCCCAAGGGGTTCGAGCACTGAAGCTTTCTTT,CASSPRGSSTEAFF,TRBV28,TRBJ1-1,NA,NA,14
TGCAGTGCTAGTTCCGGGAGTGGTCGTGAAAAACTGTTTTTT,CSASSGSGREKLFF,TRBV20-1,TRBJ1-4,NA,NA,14
TGTGCCAGCAGCGATACAGGGTTAAACTATGGCTACACCTTC,CASSDTGLNYGYTF,TRBV7-2,TRBJ1-2,NA,NA,14
TGTGCCAGCAGCGGCGGACACCGAAATCAGCCCCAGCATTTT,CASSGGHRNQPQHF,TRBV5-6,TRBJ1-5,NA,NA,14
TGTGCCAGCAGCCGGGATAGCGGGAGGGCCGGCTACGAGCAGTACTTC,CASSRDSGRAGYEQYF,TRBV7-8,TRBJ2-7,once,TRBD2,16
TGTGCCAGCAGTTTGGGTAGCGGGAGCCATTCAGAAACAGATACGCAGTATTTT,CASSLGSGSHSETDTQYF,TRBV28,TRBJ2-3,NA,TRBD2,18
TGCGCCAGCAGCCAAAATCTAGCGGAGGGCTCCTACGAGCAGTACTTC,CASSQNLAEGSYEQYF,TRBV4-3,TRBJ2-7,NA,TRBD2,16
TGTGCCAGCAGCGTCCCCCGGGGGAGTTCCCAAAAACTGTTTTTT,CASSVPRGSSQKLFF,TRBV28,TRBJ1-4,NA,NA,15
TGTGCCAGCAGCCCCTGGGGGGGGGCTGAAGCTTTCTTT,CASSPWGGAEAFF,TRBV6-2/TRBV6-3,TRBJ1-1,NA,NA,13
TGCGCCAGCACCGGGGACGGTAGAGCCCGGGGGGGCTACGAGCAGTACTTC,CASTGDGRARGGYEQYF,TRBV23-1,TRBJ2-7,NA,TRBD2,17
TGTGCCAGCAGGAAGACACTAGCGGGGCCCTACGAGCAGTACTTC,CASRKTLAGPYEQYF,TRBV6-5,TRBJ2-7,NA,TRBD2,15
TGTGCCAGCAGTTTTACAGGGGGCCTAGCTAACTATGGCTACACCTTC,CASSFTGGLANYGYTF,TRBV6-5,TRBJ1-2,NA,TRBD1,16
TGTGCCAGCTCCCCTTGGCGGACGGGAACTTCTAATCGCAATCAGCCCCAGCATTTT,CASSPWRTGTSNRNQPQHF,TRBV18,TRBJ1-5,NA,NA,19
TGTGCTAGCAGCCCAGGGAACACCGGGGAGCTGTTTTTT,CASSPGNTGELFF,TRBV7-7,TRBJ2-2,NA,NA,13
TGTGCCAGCAGCCGCCGAGGGGGCACAAAAGAGACCCAGTACTTC,CASSRRGGTKETQYF,TRBV9,TRBJ2-5,NA,TRBD1,15
TGCGCCAGCAAGCGACAGGGGCAGAACACCATATATTTT,CASKRQGQNTIYF,TRBV10-1,TRBJ1-3,few,TRBD1,13
TGTGCCAGCTCACCATTCGGGGGAGACACTGAAGCTTTCTTT,CASSPFGGDTEAFF,TRBV18,TRBJ1-1,NA,NA,14
TGTGCCAGCAGCTCCGGACAGGGGGACACTCTGGGAAACACCATATATTTT,CASSSGQGDTLGNTIYF,TRBV9,TRBJ1-3,NA,TRBD1,17
TGCGCCAGCAGCCAAGAGACTTCCCGGCTGTTCTTC,CASSQETSRLFF,TRBV4-3,TRBJ2-1,NA,NA,12
TGCACCAGCAGCCAAGAATATGGAGGGGCCCTAGATACGCAGTATTTT,CTSSQEYGGALDTQYF,TRBV1,TRBJ2-3,NA,NA,16
TGTGCCAGTAGTATTACTAGCGGCTCCTACGAGCAGTACTTC,CASSITSGSYEQYF,TRBV19,TRBJ2-7,NA,TRBD2,14
TGTGCCAGCAGCGCAACGGGGGAAAGCTCCTACAATGAGCAGTTCTTC,CASSATGESSYNEQFF,TRBV7-2,TRBJ2-1,NA,NA,16
TGTGCCAGTAGTATAGGGCAGGACTCTGGAAACACCATATATTTT,CASSIGQDSGNTIYF,TRBV19,TRBJ1-3,NA,NA,15
TGTGCCAGCAGCCAAGGTGGTGGGCTAGCGGGAGAGGCCGGGGAGCTGTTTTTT,CASSQGGGLAGEAGELFF,TRBV14,TRBJ2-2,NA,TRBD2,18
TGTGCCAGCAGTGACGGGACAGGGGGTTTTCTTTGGGCTTTCTTT,CASSDGTGGFLWAFF,TRBV6-6,TRBJ1-1,NA,TRBD1,15
TGTGCCAGTAGGGGCACAGCGGGGCTCTACGAGCAGTACTTC,CASRGTAGLYEQYF,TRBV19,TRBJ2-7,few,TRBD2,14
TGTGCCAGCAGCTTAATGGGACAGGGGAACTATGGCTACACCTTC,CASSLMGQGNYGYTF,TRBV7-3,TRBJ1-2,NA,TRBD1,15
TGCGCCAGCAGCTCCTTAGCGGGGGAAGGGGGTGAGCAGTACTTC,CASSSLAGEGGEQYF,TRBV5-1,TRBJ2-7,NA,TRBD2,15
TGTGCCAGCAGCCGTCCACTAGCGGGAGGGGGAGAGACCCAGTACTTC,CASSRPLAGGGETQYF,TRBV7-2,TRBJ2-5,NA,TRBD2,16